These 12 T cell receptor beta chains share one sample of origin, sequenced in a study of blood T cell repertoires in COVID-19 (dated by TCRdb to about 2020). Receptor amplification or capture employed the immunoSEQ multiplex PCR assay. The table comes from immuneACCESS by way of TCRdb, which keeps in-frame sequences with V and J called. Part of the clones is missing from these tables; in studies checked, under half for an unresolved V gene and the rest for unknown reasons. Within this sample are around 170,000 clones, with 80% to 85% of them counted one time only. Approximately 8% of the sample comes from the top ten. Material: peripheral blood. These receptors originate from a woman in her 70s with COVID-19, enrolled during active disease.

The chain links TRBV7-2 to TRBJ1-2; D unresolved. Germline CDR1 SGHTA, CDR2 FQGNSA. The CDR3 runs 17 residues. V shed 5 bases and J shed 4 bases, with 23 bases lying between them. The CDR3 nucleotides are TGTGCCAGCAGCCCCGTAGCCACCAGCTTTAACCCCTATGGCTACACCTTC. Its translation is CASSPVATSFNPYGYTF.

The chain couples TRBV30 to TRBJ2-7, with D unclear. The CDR3 length is 14 residues. V was pared by 3 bases and J by 2 bases, with 14 bases between. Looked up from germline, CDR1 is GTSNPN and CDR2 is SVGIG (reference sequence). CDR3 loop: CAWSYPGTPYEQYF. In DNA form, the CDR3 reads TGTGCCTGGAGCTATCCAGGTACCCCCTACGAGCAGTACTTC. Based on the CDR3 plus reference TRBV30 and TRBJ2-7, the full variable domain is SQTIHQWPATLVQPVGSPLSLECTVEGTSNPNLYWYRQAAGRGLQLLFYSVGIGQISSEVPQNLSASRPQDRQFILSSKKLLLSDSGFYLCAWSYPGTPYEQYFGPGTRLTVT.

In its sample, this clone was seen once. The rearrangement links TRBV15 to TRBJ1-5, with a tentative D call TRBD1 (5 bases). Germline CDR1 reads LNHNV; CDR2 reads YYDKDF (reference sequence). V was cut by 3 bases and J by 0 bases, with 9 bases left in between. The CDR3 runs to 15 residues. The DNA of the CDR3 is TGTGCCACCAGCAGGGGGACTTATAGCAATCAGCCCCAGCATTTT. It specifies CATSRGTYSNQPQHF.

This chain joins TRBV2 and TRBJ2-7; 10 bases agree with TRBD2. Germline trimming cut 4 bases from V and 6 bases from J; bases unmatched to any gene: 9. The CDR3 contains 15 residues. In germline, CDR1 is SNHLY, CDR2 FYNNEI. CDR3 sequence reads: CASSGGSGRAAEQYF. The CDR3 DNA reads TGTGCCAGCAGTGGGGGGAGCGGGAGGGCCGCCGAGCAGTACTTC.

The chain combines TRBV28 with TRBJ2-7; TRBD1 aligns across 12 bases. This CDR3 has 17 residues. Trimming cost V 8 bases and J 4 bases; bases outside gene matches: 15. Germline V gene data show CDR1 as MDHEN and CDR2 as SYDVKM. The CDR3: CASDGTGGDRGLYEQYF. The CDR3 DNA follows: TGTGCCAGCGACGGGACTGGAGGGGACAGGGGGCTTTACGAGCAGTACTTC. Looking up the rest from reference TRBV28 and TRBJ2-7 gives the full variable domain: DVKVTQSSRYLVKRTGEKVFLECVQDMDHENMFWYRQDPGLGLRLIYFSYDVKMKEKGDIPEGYSVSREKKERFSLILESASTNQTSMYLCASDGTGGDRGLYEQYFGPGTRLTVT.

The chain carries TRBV7-9 and TRBJ2-5; possibly TRBD1 for D (6 bases). The germline V and J ends were trimmed by 1 base and 2 bases, with 20 bases remaining between them. CDR3 length: 18 residues. In germline, CDR1 is SEHNR, CDR2 FQNEAQ (reference sequence). CDR3 region: CASSLGRTAQGTQETQYF. The CDR3 DNA reads as TGTGCCAGCAGCTTAGGCCGGACAGCGCAAGGGACGCAAGAGACCCAGTACTTC.

Regarding this clone: At one end the junction does not follow the germline gene, possibly because of a read error. The chain employs TRBV11-2 and TRBJ2-7; D may be TRBD2 (6 bases). There are 12 residues in the CDR3. CDR1 is SGHAT and CDR2 is FQNNGV in the germline V gene. This chain's CDR3 is CASSQTWGEALF. CDR3 sequence (DNA): TGTGCCAGCAGCCAGACGTGGGGGGAGGCTCTCTTC.

This clone appeared once. The V and J genes are TRBV5-4 and TRBJ2-7, with a weak D call TRBD2 (7 bases). CDR1 and CDR2 from the germline V gene are SGHNT and YYREEE (reference sequence). CDR3 length: 16 residues. The V gene lost 0 bases and the J gene lost 0 bases, with 13 bases spanning the gap. CDR3 residues: CASSLGGGGSSYEQYF. CDR3 DNA sequence: TGTGCCAGCAGCTTGGGAGGGGGAGGGAGCTCCTACGAGCAGTACTTC.

The chain is built from TRBV14 and TRBJ2-5; D remains ambiguous. Between the trimmed V and J ends, which lost 4 bases and 7 bases, there was a span of 13 bases. This CDR3 spans 13 amino acids. CDR1 is SGHDN, CDR2 FVKESK, per germline. The CDR3 loop is CASSPQTVGTQYF. The CDR3 DNA sequence: TGTGCCAGCAGCCCTCAAACTGTTGGGACCCAGTACTTC.

The rearrangement uses TRBV19 and TRBJ2-2; D is possibly TRBD1 (5 bases). CDR1 and CDR2 (germline): LNHDA, SQIVND (reference sequence). The CDR3 extends over 14 amino acids. V lost 4 bases and J lost 3, with 9 bases in between. The CDR3 DNA reads TGTGCCAGTAGTACAGACAGCGACACCGGGGAGCTGTTTTTT. This translates into CASSTDSDTGELFF.

The V and J genes are TRBV7-8 and TRBJ2-1; D may be TRBD1 (6 bases). CDR1 is SGHVS, CDR2 FQNEAQ, per germline. The CDR3 runs 15 residues. V was pared by 3 bases and J by 4 bases, with 13 bases between. The CDR3 DNA sequence: TGTGCCAGCAGCTTCCGGGACAACCCGTACAATGAGCAGTTCTTC. Encoded protein: CASSFRDNPYNEQFF.

The chain couples TRBV3-1 (or the pseudogene TRBV3-2) to TRBJ2-3; D gene unclear. The germline V gene has CDR1 LGHDT and CDR2 YNNKEL (reference sequence). This CDR3 region has 11 residues. Between the trimmed V and J ends, which lost 3 bases and 8 bases, there was a span of 6 bases. CDR3 coding DNA: TGTGCCAGCAGCCAGCTAACTACGCAGTATTTT. Translated, it gives CASSQLTTQYF.